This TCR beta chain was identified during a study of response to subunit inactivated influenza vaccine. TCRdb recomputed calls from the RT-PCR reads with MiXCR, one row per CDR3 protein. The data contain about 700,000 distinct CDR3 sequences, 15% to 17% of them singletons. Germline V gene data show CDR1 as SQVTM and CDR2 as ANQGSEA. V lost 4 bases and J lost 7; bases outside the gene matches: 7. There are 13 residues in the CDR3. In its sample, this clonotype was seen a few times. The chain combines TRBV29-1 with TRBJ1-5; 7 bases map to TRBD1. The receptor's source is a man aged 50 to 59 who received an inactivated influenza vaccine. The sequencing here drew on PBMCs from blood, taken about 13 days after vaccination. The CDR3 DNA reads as TGCAGCGTTGCGAGGGGGCAGGGGCAGCCCCAGCATTTT. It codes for CSVARGQGQPQHF.